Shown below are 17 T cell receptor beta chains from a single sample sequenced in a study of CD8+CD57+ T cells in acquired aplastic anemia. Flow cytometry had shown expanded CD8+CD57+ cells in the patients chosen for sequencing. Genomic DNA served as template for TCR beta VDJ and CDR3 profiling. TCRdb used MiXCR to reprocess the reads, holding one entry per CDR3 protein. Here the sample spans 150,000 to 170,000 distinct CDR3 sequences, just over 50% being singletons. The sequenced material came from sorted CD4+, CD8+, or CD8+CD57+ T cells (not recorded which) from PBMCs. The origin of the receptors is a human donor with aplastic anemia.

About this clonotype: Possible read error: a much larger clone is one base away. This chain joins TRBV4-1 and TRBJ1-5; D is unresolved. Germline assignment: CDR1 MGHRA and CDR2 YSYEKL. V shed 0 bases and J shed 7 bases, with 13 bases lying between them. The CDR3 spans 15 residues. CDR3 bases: TGCGCCAGCAGCCAAGATACGGCGGCTAGGCAGCCCCAGCATTTT. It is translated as CASSQDTAARQPQHF.

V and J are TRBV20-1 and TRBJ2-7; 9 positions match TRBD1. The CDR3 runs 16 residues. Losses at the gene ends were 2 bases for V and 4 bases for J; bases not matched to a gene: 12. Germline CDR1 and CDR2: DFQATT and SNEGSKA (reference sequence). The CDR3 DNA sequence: TGCAGTGCTAGAATTATCGGGACAGGGCACAGATACGAGCAGTACTTC. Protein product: CSARIIGTGHRYEQYF.

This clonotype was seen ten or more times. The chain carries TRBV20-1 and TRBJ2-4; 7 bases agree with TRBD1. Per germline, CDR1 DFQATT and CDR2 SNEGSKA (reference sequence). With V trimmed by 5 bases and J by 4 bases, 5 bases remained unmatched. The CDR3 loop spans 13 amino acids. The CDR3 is CSAPPGQKNIQYF. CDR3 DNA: TGCAGTGCTCCCCCGGGACAGAAAAACATTCAGTACTTC.

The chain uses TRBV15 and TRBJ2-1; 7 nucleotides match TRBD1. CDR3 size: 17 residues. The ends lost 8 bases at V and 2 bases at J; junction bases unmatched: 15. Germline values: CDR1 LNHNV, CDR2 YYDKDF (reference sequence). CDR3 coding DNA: TGTGCCACCCTCGGACCGCAGGGGACAGTAACCTACAATGAGCAGTTCTTC. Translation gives CATLGPQGTVTYNEQFF.

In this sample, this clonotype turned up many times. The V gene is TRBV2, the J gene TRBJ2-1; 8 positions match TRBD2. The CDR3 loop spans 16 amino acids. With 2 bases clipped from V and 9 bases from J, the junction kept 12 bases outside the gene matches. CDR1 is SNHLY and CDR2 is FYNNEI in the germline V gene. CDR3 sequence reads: CASSEMAGGPSGEQFF. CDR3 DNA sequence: TGTGCCAGCAGTGAAATGGCGGGGGGCCCTTCTGGTGAGCAGTTCTTC.

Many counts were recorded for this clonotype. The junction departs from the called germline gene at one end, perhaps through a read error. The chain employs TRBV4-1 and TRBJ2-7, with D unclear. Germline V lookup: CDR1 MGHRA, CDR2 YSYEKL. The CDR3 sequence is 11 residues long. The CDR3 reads CASSQGAEQCF. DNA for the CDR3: TGCGCCAGCAGCCAAGGGGCCGAGCAGTGCTTC.

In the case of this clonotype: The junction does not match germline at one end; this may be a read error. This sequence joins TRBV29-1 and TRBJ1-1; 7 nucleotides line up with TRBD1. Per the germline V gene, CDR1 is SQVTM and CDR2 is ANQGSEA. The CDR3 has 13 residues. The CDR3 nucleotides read TGTGCCAGCAGCCAAAGACAGGGCACTGAAGCTTTCTTT. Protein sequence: CASSQRQGTEAFF.

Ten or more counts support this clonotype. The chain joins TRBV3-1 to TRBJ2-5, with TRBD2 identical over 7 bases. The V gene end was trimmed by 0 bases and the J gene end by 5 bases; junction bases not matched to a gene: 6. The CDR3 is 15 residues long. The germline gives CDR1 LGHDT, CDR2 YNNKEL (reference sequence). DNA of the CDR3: TGTGCCAGCAGCCAAGATGCTGGGCGGGGGGAGACCCAGTACTTC. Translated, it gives CASSQDAGRGETQYF.

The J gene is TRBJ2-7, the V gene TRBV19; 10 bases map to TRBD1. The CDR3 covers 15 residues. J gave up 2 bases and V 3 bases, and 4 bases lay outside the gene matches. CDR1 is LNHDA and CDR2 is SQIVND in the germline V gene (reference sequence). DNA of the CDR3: TGTGCCAGTAGTATCATAGGACAGGGGGCCTACGAGCAGTACTTC. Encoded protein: CASSIIGQGAYEQYF.

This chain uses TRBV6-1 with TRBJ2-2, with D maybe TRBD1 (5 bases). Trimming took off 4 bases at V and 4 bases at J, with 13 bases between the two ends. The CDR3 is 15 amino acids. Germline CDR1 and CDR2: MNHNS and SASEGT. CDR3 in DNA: TGTGCCAGCAGTGTTCGTGTGGGGCTCACCGGGGAGCTGTTTTTT. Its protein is CASSVRVGLTGELFF.

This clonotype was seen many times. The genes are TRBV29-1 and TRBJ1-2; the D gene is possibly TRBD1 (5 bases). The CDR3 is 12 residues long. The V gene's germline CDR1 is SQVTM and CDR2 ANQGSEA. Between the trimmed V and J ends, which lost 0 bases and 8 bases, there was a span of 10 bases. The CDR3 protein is CSVEERTRGYTF. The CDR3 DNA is TGCAGCGTTGAAGAACGGACAAGGGGCTACACCTTC.

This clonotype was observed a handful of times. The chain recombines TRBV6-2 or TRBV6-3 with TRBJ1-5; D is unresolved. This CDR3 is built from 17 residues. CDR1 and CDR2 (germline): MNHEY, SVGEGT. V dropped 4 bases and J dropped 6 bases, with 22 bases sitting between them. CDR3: CASSSSSGSLWGQPQHF. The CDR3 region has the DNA TGTGCCAGCAGTTCCTCCTCCGGATCCCTCTGGGGTCAGCCCCAGCATTTT.

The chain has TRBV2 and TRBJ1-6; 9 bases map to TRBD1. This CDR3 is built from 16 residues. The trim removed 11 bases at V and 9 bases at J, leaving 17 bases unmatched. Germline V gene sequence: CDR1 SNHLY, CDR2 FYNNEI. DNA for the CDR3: TGTGCCGGAGGTTCGGGGACAGGGATTTTTAGTTCACCCCTCCACTTT. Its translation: CAGGSGTGIFSSPLHF. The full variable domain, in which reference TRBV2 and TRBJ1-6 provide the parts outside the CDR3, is EPEVTQTPSHQVTQMGQEVILRCVPISNHLYFYWYRQILGQKVEFLVSFYNNEISEKSEIFDDQFSVERPDGSNFTLKIRSTKLEDSAMYFCAGGSGTGIFSSPLHFGNGTRLTVT.

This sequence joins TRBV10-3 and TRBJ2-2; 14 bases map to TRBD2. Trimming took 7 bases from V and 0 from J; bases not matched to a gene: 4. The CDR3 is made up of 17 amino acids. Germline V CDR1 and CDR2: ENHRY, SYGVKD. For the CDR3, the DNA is TGTGCCATCACCGGGACTAGCGGGAGAACGAACACCGGGGAGCTGTTTTTT. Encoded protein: CAITGTSGRTNTGELFF.

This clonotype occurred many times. CDR3 residues: CASSRDTGSYEQYF. CDR3 nucleotide sequence: TGTGCCAGCAGCCGAGACACTGGCTCCTACGAGCAGTACTTC. This chain uses TRBV7-2 with TRBJ2-7, with D uncertain. The V end lost 5 bases, the J end lost 0 bases, and 11 bases lay between the germline ends. Looked up from germline, CDR1 is SGHTA and CDR2 is FQGNSA. This CDR3 is built from 14 residues.

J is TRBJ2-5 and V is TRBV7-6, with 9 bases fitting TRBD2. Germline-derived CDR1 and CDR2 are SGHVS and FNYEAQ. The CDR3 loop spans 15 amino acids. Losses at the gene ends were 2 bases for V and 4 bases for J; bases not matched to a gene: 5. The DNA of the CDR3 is TGTGCCAGCAGCTTATCGCTAGCGGGGACAGAGACCCAGTACTTC. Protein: CASSLSLAGTETQYF.

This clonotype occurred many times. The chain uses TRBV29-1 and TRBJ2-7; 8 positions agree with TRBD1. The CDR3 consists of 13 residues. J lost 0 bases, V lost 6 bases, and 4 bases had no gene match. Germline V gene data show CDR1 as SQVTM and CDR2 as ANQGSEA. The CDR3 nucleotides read TGCAGCGTCCGGACAGGGATCTCCTACGAGCAGTACTTC. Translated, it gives CSVRTGISYEQYF.